The present TCR beta chain was sequenced within a study of blood T cell repertoires in COVID-19. Across the study: Samples taken during acute and convalescent COVID-19 were collected in the United States, Italy and Spain. PBMCs, B-cell-depleted T cells, or T cells provided the cDNA or gDNA that made up the material.

Trimming removed 8 bases from V and 11 bases from J, with 15 bases in between. The CDR3 contains 11 residues. Germline V gene sequence: CDR1 MNHEY, CDR2 SVGAGI. How the authors handled the data: Nucleated cell number was recorded as an estimate derived from reference gene primer amplification. This table comes from immunoSEQ multiplex PCR, and its TCRdb copy is limited to in-frame clones, with some not included. The DNA gave D and trimming, while V, J and clone size come from that table. Of 200,000 to 250,000 clones listed, approximately 80% are singletons. This rearrangement joins TRBV6-5 to TRBJ1-1; the D is unclear. The source of this sequence is a man aged 30 to 39 who had recovered from COVID-19. Sequencing was carried out using peripheral blood. The CDR3 sequence is CASRRAGRAFF. The CDR3 DNA follows: TGTGCCAGCCGAAGGGCGGGAAGGGCTTTCTTT.